This T cell receptor (beta chain) was sequenced during a study of cytomegalovirus exposure and HLA in healthy donors. Across the study: From donors who were HLA-typed, an early data release held 70 million to 90 million unique TCRs. Notes on the study in general: Cytomegalovirus status was reportedly diagnosed by the classifier with high sensitivity and specificity.

V lost 7 bases to trimming and J lost 5 bases; unmatched junction nucleotides: 10. The CDR3 consists of 15 residues. The germline V gene has CDR1 MNHNS and CDR2 SASEGT. There are a few counts of this clone. The antigen remains undetermined. PCR primers comprised 60 Vbeta and 13 Jbeta primers. Only in-frame clones appear in the TCRdb table, and some are missing; sequencing was by immunoSEQ multiplex PCR. The sample consists of about 120,000 clones, about three quarters of them appearing once. This rearrangement joins TRBV6-1 to TRBJ1-2, with 10 bases aligning to TRBD1. This clonotype was sampled from a man in his sixties in good health and CMV-seropositive. Sequencing was carried out using PBMCs. CDR3 amino acids: CASTIRTGGSYGYTF. The CDR3 DNA follows: TGTGCCAGCACCATCCGGACAGGGGGTAGTTATGGCTACACCTTC.